Listed here are 29 T cell receptor beta chains from one sample, sequenced in a study of post-analysis software for immune sequencing data. Study-wide findings and caveats: Patients had higher frequencies than controls of a handful of TRBV segments, including TRBV5-6, TRBV5-1 and TRBV20-1.

Their antigens remain unidentified. Unique molecular identifiers were present in the TCR beta cDNA libraries. TCRdb processed the PCR reads anew with MiXCR; each CDR3 protein has one entry. The data show around 770,000 distinct CDR3 sequences, roughly 50% seen once. Sequenced material: blood. The receptors stem from a girl aged 5 to 17 with multiple sclerosis.

The J gene is TRBJ2-3, the V gene TRBV10-3; 15 bases line up with TRBD2. CDR1 is ENHRY, CDR2 SYGVKD, per germline. The junction had 1 base not matched to a gene; V was cut back by 6 bases and J by 0 bases. The CDR3 contains 16 residues. CDR3 sequence reads: CAIRGTSGRSTDTQYF. For the CDR3, the DNA is TGTGCCATCAGAGGGACTAGCGGGAGGAGCACAGATACGCAGTATTTT.

This clonotype was seen a few times. The genes are TRBV20-1 and TRBJ1-2; D is undetermined. Germline CDR1 and CDR2: DFQATT and SNEGSKA (reference sequence). CDR3 length equals 14 residues. The V end lost 0 bases, the J end lost 2 bases, and 10 bases lay between the germline ends. DNA of the CDR3: TGCAGTGCTAGAGAGCAGACGGGGAACTATGGCTACACCTTC. As protein: CSAREQTGNYGYTF.

This clonotype has just a few counts. V gene TRBV6-1 combines with J gene TRBJ2-7; D is unclear. V lost 3 bases, J lost 3 bases, and 12 bases lay in between. The CDR3 is 14 amino acids. Germline V gives CDR1 MNHNS, CDR2 SASEGT. The CDR3 reads CASSDGPTHYEQYF. CDR3 nucleotides: TGTGCCAGCAGTGATGGACCGACCCACTACGAGCAGTACTTC.

This clonotype was seen a handful of times. The V and J genes are TRBV5-6 and TRBJ2-1; 7 bases agree with TRBD1. The V gene end was trimmed by 4 bases and the J gene end by 10 bases; junction bases not matched to a gene: 8. There are 13 residues in the CDR3. Germline V gene data show CDR1 as SGHDT and CDR2 as YYEEEE. The CDR3 loop reads CASSADRGPEQFF. CDR3 DNA: TGTGCCAGCAGCGCGGATAGGGGGCCGGAGCAGTTCTTC.

J is TRBJ2-1 and V is TRBV20-1; D uncertain. The ends were cut back, 3 bases at V and 6 bases at J, with 15 bases in the middle. The CDR3 covers 14 residues. Germline CDR1 is DFQATT and CDR2 is SNEGSKA (reference sequence). The CDR3 sequence: CSASWAPRPNEQFF. Here the CDR3 DNA reads TGCAGTGCTAGTTGGGCCCCTCGGCCCAATGAGCAGTTCTTC.

In its sample, this clonotype was seen a few times. The chain is built from TRBV30 and TRBJ2-1, with TRBD2 identical over 8 bases. This CDR3 has 14 amino acids. Germline CDR1 GTSNPN, CDR2 SVGIG (reference sequence). J was trimmed by 2 bases and V by 5 bases; bases with no gene match: 5. CDR3 in DNA: TGTGCCTGGGCAACGGGAGGGCCCTACAATGAGCAGTTCTTC. This encodes CAWATGGPYNEQFF.

The chain couples TRBV7-2 to TRBJ1-1, with no clear D. Germline V gene lookup returns CDR1 SGHTA and CDR2 FQGNSA. The CDR3 consists of 11 residues. V lost 0 bases to trimming and J lost 10 bases, with 6 bases between them. CDR3 coding DNA: TGTGCCAGCAGCTTAGCACATGCAGCTTTCTTT. It yields the protein CASSLAHAAFF.

The J gene is TRBJ2-1, the V gene TRBV9; TRBD1 is a possible D gene (5 bases). Judging by the DNA end, TRBJ2-7 fits better; the J call may be wrong. This CDR3 has 15 residues. Looked up from germline, CDR1 is SGDLS and CDR2 is YYNGEE. The CDR3, as DNA: TGTGCCAGCAGCGCAGCGACAGCGCCCTACAATGAGCAGTACTTC. This sequence encodes CASSAATAPYNEQYF.

V gene TRBV6-6 combines with J gene TRBJ2-1; TRBD2 matches 8 bases. CDR1 and CDR2 from the germline V gene are MNHNY and SVGAGI (reference sequence). CDR3 length: 14 residues. V lost 8 bases to trimming and J lost 5 bases; unmatched junction nucleotides: 8. The CDR3, as DNA: TGTGCCAGCTACCGGGGGGGCACACACAATGAGCAGTTCTTC. It translates to CASYRGGTHNEQFF.

The chain carries TRBV20-1 and TRBJ1-2; D possibly corresponds to TRBD1 (6 bases). This CDR3 comprises 13 residues. V lost 5 bases to trimming and J lost 0 bases, with 10 bases between them. From germline, CDR1 is DFQATT and CDR2 SNEGSKA (reference sequence). Here the CDR3 reads CSAPGTTNYGYTF. The CDR3 DNA sequence: TGCAGTGCTCCCGGGACAACTAACTATGGCTACACCTTC.

The chain joins TRBV5-1 to TRBJ2-3; TRBD2 matches at 9 bases. This CDR3 comprises 15 residues. The V segment lost 0 bases and the J segment 6 bases; nucleotides outside the gene matches: 5. CDR1 SGHRS and CDR2 YFSETQ come from the germline V gene. CDR3: CASSLVGLAADTQYF. CDR3 in DNA: TGCGCCAGCAGCTTGGTGGGACTAGCTGCCGATACGCAGTATTTT.

V usage is TRBV29-1 and J usage is TRBJ2-4; 9 positions match TRBD1. This CDR3 comprises 15 residues. CDR1 is SQVTM, CDR2 ANQGSEA, per germline. Losses at the gene ends were 7 bases for V and 13 bases for J; bases not matched to a gene: 20. As DNA, the CDR3 is TGCAGCGCCGACCCAACAGGGGGCGCCGACAATGAGCAGTACTTC. It encodes CSADPTGGADNEQYF.

The chain employs TRBV13 and TRBJ2-2, with a possible D match to TRBD2 (5 bases). V dropped 4 bases and J dropped 7 bases, with 16 bases sitting between them. This CDR3 region has 15 residues. Germline values: CDR1 PRHDT, CDR2 FYEKMQ (reference sequence). The CDR3 DNA follows: TGTGCCAGCAGCTCCGTTGGGAGAGATTTCGGGGAGCTGTTTTTT. This gives the protein CASSSVGRDFGELFF.

The V call is TRBV21-1, the J call TRBJ2-5. TRBV21-1 represents a pseudogene. The CDR3 contains 12 residues. CDR3 loop: CAPMDGKETQYF. The CDR3 nucleotides read TGCGCCCCCATGGATGGTAAAGAGACCCAGTACTTC.

The chain couples TRBV5-5 to TRBJ1-2, with 9 bases fitting TRBD1. The CDR3 totals 14 residues. Germline CDR1 is SGHKS and CDR2 is YYEKEE (reference sequence). The V segment lost 4 bases and the J segment 4 bases; nucleotides outside the gene matches: 5. CDR3 residues: CASSGQGLGYGYTF. CDR3 nucleotide sequence: TGTGCCAGCAGCGGACAGGGGCTCGGCTATGGCTACACCTTC.

CDR3 sequence reads: CASSGTGFYEQYF. The CDR3 DNA reads TGTGCCAGCAGTGGAACGGGGTTCTACGAGCAGTACTTC. The J gene is TRBJ2-7, the V gene TRBV12-3 or TRBV12-4, with a tentative D call TRBD2 (5 bases). The germline V and J ends were trimmed by 5 bases and 3 bases, with 11 bases remaining between them. The CDR3 length is 13 residues.

The chain links TRBV9 to TRBJ2-3; D is unclear. Germline assignment: CDR1 SGDLS and CDR2 YYNGEE. The CDR3 has 15 amino acids. The V gene lost 3 bases and the J gene lost 0 bases, with 11 bases spanning the gap. The CDR3, as DNA: TGTGCCAGCAGCGATGGCGGCCCTAGCACAGATACGCAGTATTTT. Its translation is CASSDGGPSTDTQYF. The full variable domain, with the rest looked up from reference TRBV9 and TRBJ2-3, is DSGVTQTPKHLITATGQRVTLRCSPRSGDLSVYWYQQSLDQGLQFLIQYYNGEERAKGNILERFSAQQFPDLHSELNLSSLELGDSALYFCASSDGGPSTDTQYFGPGTRLTVL.

This clonotype occurred a few times. The chain couples TRBV6-5 to TRBJ1-4; a weak D match, TRBD1 (6 bases). Trimming removed 3 bases at V and 7 bases at J, with 24 bases between. The CDR3 covers 18 residues. Germline values: CDR1 MNHEY, CDR2 SVGAGI. CDR3 protein: CASSYLPGHGPPVEKLFF. The CDR3 DNA sequence: TGTGCCAGCAGTTATCTACCGGGACATGGGCCCCCCGTTGAAAAACTGTTTTTT.

The chain carries TRBV7-2 and TRBJ1-5, with 10 bases aligning to TRBD1. The CDR3 runs 14 residues. The trim removed 5 bases at V and 6 bases at J, leaving 4 bases unmatched. The germline CDR1 and CDR2 sequences are SGHTA and FQGNSA. This CDR3 is CASSAGQGFQPQHF. The CDR3, as DNA: TGTGCCAGCAGCGCGGGACAGGGGTTTCAGCCCCAGCATTTT.

This clonotype turned up a few times. This chain connects TRBV20-1 to TRBJ2-7; 9 positions agree with TRBD2. This CDR3 is 14 amino acids long. Trimming took 6 bases from V and 5 from J; bases not matched to a gene: 11. Germline loops: CDR1 DFQATT, CDR2 SNEGSKA (reference sequence). The CDR3, as DNA: TGCAGTGCCCCGCTGGCGGGAGGGCCCGACGAGCAGTACTTC. This encodes CSAPLAGGPDEQYF.

This chain joins TRBV4-2 and TRBJ2-2; tentative D call: TRBD2 (6 bases). The CDR3 contains 16 residues. CDR1 and CDR2 from the germline V gene are LGHNA and YNFKEQ. V was trimmed by 0 bases and J by 6 bases, leaving 14 bases between them. The CDR3 DNA reads as TGTGCCAGCAGCCAAGATGAGCAGGGAGGCGCCGGGGAGCTGTTTTTT. This encodes CASSQDEQGGAGELFF.

The J gene is TRBJ2-3, the V gene TRBV18; 9 bases agree with TRBD2. Per the germline V gene, CDR1 is KGHSH and CDR2 is LQKENI. This CDR3 spans 16 amino acids. V gave up 3 bases and J gave up 1 base; unmatched junction bases: 5. The CDR3 DNA follows: TGTGCCAGCTCACCGAGACTAGCGGAAGGCACAGATACGCAGTATTTT. This codes for CASSPRLAEGTDTQYF.

This rearrangement joins TRBV7-9 to TRBJ2-4, with 7 nucleotides matching TRBD1. The trim removed 4 bases at V and 1 base at J, leaving 4 bases unmatched. The germline gives CDR1 SEHNR, CDR2 FQNEAQ (reference sequence). This CDR3 spans 15 amino acids. DNA for the CDR3: TGTGCCAGCAGCTCCACGACAGGGGCCAAAAACATTCAGTACTTC. This sequence encodes CASSSTTGAKNIQYF.

This clonotype was seen more than once but under ten times. The chain carries TRBV7-9 and TRBJ2-1, with no clear D. The V end lost 5 bases, the J end lost 0 bases, and 8 bases lay between the germline ends. CDR1 is SEHNR and CDR2 is FQNEAQ in the germline V gene (reference sequence). This CDR3 has 14 residues. The CDR3 protein is CASSPLDSYNEQFF. The CDR3 bases are TGTGCCAGCAGCCCACTCGACTCCTACAATGAGCAGTTCTTC.

The V gene is TRBV6-2 or TRBV6-3, the J gene TRBJ2-3; TRBD1 might be the D (6 bases). Germline assignment: CDR1 MNHEY and CDR2 SVGEGT. CDR3 length equals 15 residues. Trimming took 7 bases from V and 5 from J, leaving 19 bases between them. The CDR3 is CASNRQGRPGDTQYF. In DNA form, the CDR3 reads TGTGCCAGCAATCGCCAGGGGCGGCCCGGAGATACGCAGTATTTT.

To note about this clonotype: One end of the junction fails to match germline, which may point to a read error. The chain has TRBV4-2 and TRBJ1-1; the D is unclear. The CDR3 contains 16 residues. Germline CDR1 LGHNA, CDR2 YNFKEQ. The CDR3 region has the DNA TGTGCCAGCAGCCAAGTGGTTGCGGGTGTAAACACTAAAGCTTTCTTT. As protein: CASSQVVAGVNTKAFF.

This clonotype was observed a handful of times. This chain links TRBV28 with TRBJ2-1, with a possible D match to TRBD2 (6 bases). CDR1 MDHEN and CDR2 SYDVKM come from the germline V gene. V was trimmed by 3 bases and J by 4 bases, leaving 16 bases between them. The CDR3 covers 16 residues. CDR3 coding DNA: TGTGCCAGCAGTTTTATTGGGGGGAACCTTTACAATGAGCAGTTCTTC. Protein: CASSFIGGNLYNEQFF.

This clonotype showed up just a few times. The J gene is TRBJ2-1, the V gene TRBV20-1; no clear D. Germline-derived CDR1 and CDR2 are DFQATT and SNEGSKA (reference sequence). Trimming cost V 6 bases and J 5 bases, with 20 bases left between them. The CDR3 spans 15 residues. CDR3 loop: CSAPSRVLGDNEQFF. The CDR3 DNA reads as TGCAGTGCCCCCTCGCGCGTCCTAGGCGACAATGAGCAGTTCTTC.

This clonotype was recorded a few times. The chain recombines TRBV12-3 or TRBV12-4 with TRBJ2-3; D gene uncertain. The length of the CDR3 is 16 residues. Trimming shortened V by 1 base and J by 0 bases, and 11 bases separated the two germline ends. CDR3 nucleotides: TGTGCCAGCAGTTTAGGGGGTTCTACTAGCACAGATACGCAGTATTTT. This gives the protein CASSLGGSTSTDTQYF.